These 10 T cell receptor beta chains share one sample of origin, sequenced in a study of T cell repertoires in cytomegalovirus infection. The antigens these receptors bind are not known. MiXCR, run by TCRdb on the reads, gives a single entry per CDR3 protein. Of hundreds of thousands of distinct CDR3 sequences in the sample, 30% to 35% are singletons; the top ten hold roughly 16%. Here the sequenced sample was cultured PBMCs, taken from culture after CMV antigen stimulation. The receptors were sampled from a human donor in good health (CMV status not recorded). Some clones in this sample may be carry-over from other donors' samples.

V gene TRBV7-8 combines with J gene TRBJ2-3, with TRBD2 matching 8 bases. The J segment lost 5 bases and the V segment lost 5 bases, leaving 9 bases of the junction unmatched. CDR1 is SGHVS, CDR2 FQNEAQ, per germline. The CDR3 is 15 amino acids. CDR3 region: CASSQSGSSGDTQYF. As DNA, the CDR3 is TGTGCCAGCAGCCAGAGCGGGAGTTCTGGAGATACGCAGTATTTT.

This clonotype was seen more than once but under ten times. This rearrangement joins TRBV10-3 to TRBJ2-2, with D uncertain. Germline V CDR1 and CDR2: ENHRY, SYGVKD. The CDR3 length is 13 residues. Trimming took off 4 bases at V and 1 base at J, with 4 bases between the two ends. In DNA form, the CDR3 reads TGTGCCATCAGTGGACAGAACACCGGGGAGCTGTTTTTT. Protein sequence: CAISGQNTGELFF.

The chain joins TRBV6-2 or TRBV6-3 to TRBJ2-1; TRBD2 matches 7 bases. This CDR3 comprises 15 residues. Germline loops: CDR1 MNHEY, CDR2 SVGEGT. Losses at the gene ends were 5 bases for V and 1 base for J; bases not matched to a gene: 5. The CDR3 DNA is TGTGCCAGCAGTCTAAGCGGGATATCCTACAATGAGCAGTTCTTC. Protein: CASSLSGISYNEQFF.

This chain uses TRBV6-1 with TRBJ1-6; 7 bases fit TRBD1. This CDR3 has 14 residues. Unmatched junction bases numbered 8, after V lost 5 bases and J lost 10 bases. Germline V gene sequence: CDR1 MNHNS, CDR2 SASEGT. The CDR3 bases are TGTGCCAGCAGTAGACAGACAGGGTTATCACCCCTCCACTTT. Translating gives CASSRQTGLSPLHF.

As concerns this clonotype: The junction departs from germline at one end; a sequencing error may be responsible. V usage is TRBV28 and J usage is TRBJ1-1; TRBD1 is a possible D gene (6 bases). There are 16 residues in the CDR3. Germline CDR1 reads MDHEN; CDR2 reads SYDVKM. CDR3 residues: CASSSRDIHPNPEAFF. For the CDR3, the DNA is TGTGCCAGCAGTAGCCGGGACATCCATCCGAACCCTGAAGCTTTCTTT.

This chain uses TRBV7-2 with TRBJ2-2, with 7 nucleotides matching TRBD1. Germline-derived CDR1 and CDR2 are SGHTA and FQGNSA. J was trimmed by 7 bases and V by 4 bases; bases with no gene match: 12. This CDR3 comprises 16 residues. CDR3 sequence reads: CASSSQLDRVFGELFF. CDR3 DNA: TGTGCCAGCAGCTCCCAGTTAGACAGGGTGTTCGGGGAGCTGTTTTTT.

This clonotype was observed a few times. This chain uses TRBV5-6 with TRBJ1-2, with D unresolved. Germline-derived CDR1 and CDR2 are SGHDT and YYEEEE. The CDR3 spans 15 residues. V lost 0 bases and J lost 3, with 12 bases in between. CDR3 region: CASSLARIGHYGYTF. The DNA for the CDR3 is TGTGCCAGCAGCTTGGCCCGGATAGGGCACTATGGCTACACCTTC.

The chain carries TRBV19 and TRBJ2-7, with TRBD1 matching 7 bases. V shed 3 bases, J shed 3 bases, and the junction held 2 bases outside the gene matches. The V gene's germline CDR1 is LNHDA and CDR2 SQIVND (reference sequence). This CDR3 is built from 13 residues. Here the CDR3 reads CASSIGTDYEQYF. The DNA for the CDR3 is TGTGCCAGTAGTATCGGGACAGACTACGAGCAGTACTTC.

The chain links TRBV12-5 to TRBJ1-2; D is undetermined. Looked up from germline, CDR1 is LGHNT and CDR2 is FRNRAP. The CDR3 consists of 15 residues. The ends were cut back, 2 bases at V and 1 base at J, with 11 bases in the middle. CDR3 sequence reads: CASGLRRNRNYGYTF. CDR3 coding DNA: TGTGCTAGTGGTTTGCGCCGAAACCGTAACTATGGCTACACCTTC.

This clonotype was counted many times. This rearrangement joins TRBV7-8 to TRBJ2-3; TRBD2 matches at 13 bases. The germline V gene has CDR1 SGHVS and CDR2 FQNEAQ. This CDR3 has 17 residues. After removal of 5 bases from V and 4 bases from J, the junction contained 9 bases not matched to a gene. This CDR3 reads CASSVWTSGRGADTQYF. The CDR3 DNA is TGTGCCAGCAGCGTATGGACTAGCGGGAGAGGAGCAGATACGCAGTATTTT.